A selection of T cell receptor beta chains follows, all from one sample in a study. TCRdb re-analysed the RT-PCR reads in MiXCR, keeping a single row per CDR3 protein. Of about 680,000 distinct CDR3 sequences listed, more than 13% were seen once; the top ten hold 3.6%. The sample comprised memory CD4+ T cells from blood. These receptor sequences come from a female donor in good health, serving as a healthy control. Each CDR3 is given without its conserved first and last residue.

V gene: TRBV5-8; CDR3 length: 9; CDR3 protein: ASSFYQPQH
V gene: TRBV2; CDR3 length: 12; CDR3 protein: ASSPQQVNQPQH
V gene: TRBV20-1; CDR3 length: 11; CDR3 protein: SAREQGRNTIY
V gene: TRBV29-1; CDR3 length: 15; CDR3 protein: SVLFFDGYLTTDTQY
V gene: TRBV10-3; CDR3 length: 11; CDR3 protein: AISYRDDTEAF
V gene: TRBV7-3; CDR3 length: 12; CDR3 protein: ASSLGPGQGAIT
V gene: TRBV5-1; CDR3 length: 13; CDR3 protein: ASSKGLAGSDTQY
V gene: TRBV12-3/TRBV12-4; CDR3 length: 13; CDR3 protein: ASSLRTAGYQPQH
V gene: TRBV28; CDR3 length: 12; CDR3 protein: ASSRSGSRETQY
V gene: TRBV20-1; CDR3 length: 11; CDR3 protein: SARSTVYNEQF
V gene: TRBV27; CDR3 length: 15; CDR3 protein: ASTLSMGQGANSPLH
V gene: TRBV28; CDR3 length: 13; CDR3 protein: ASRPGTGAFQPQH
V gene: TRBV5-1; CDR3 length: 14; CDR3 protein: ASSSRQGAGTGELF
V gene: TRBV4-3; CDR3 length: 14; CDR3 protein: ASSQDHGTDGDTQY
V gene: TRBV6-5; CDR3 length: 10; CDR3 protein: ASTSNGETQY
V gene: TRBV12-3/TRBV12-4; CDR3 length: 12; CDR3 protein: ASNGGLANEKLF
V gene: TRBV20-1; CDR3 length: 10; CDR3 protein: SARQSNQPQH
V gene: TRBV5-1; CDR3 length: 12; CDR3 protein: ASSLVEANYGYT
V gene: TRBV7-6; CDR3 length: 12; CDR3 protein: ASSQQGVRTEAF
V gene: TRBV30; CDR3 length: 12; CDR3 protein: AWSVRSQQETQY
V gene: TRBV7-3; CDR3 length: 7; CDR3 protein: ASSLYRP
V gene: TRBV18; CDR3 length: 11; CDR3 protein: ASTDGGTDTQY
V gene: TRBV20-1; CDR3 length: 11; CDR3 protein: SAHNRGDYGYT
V gene: TRBV3-1; CDR3 length: 11; CDR3 protein: ASSQNAGTEAF
V gene: TRBV6-2/TRBV6-3; CDR3 length: 10; CDR3 protein: ASRKGAQPQH
V gene: TRBV7-8; CDR3 length: 12; CDR3 protein: ASSLRWAFNEQF
V gene: TRBV7-2; CDR3 length: 13; CDR3 protein: ASTYNPFPQETQY
V gene: TRBV5-1; CDR3 length: 14; CDR3 protein: ASSPGSGGGADTQY
V gene: TRBV7-2; CDR3 length: 11; CDR3 protein: ASRPYRDYGYT
V gene: TRBV6-6; CDR3 length: 12; CDR3 protein: ASRQTSTVGPLH
V gene: TRBV12-3/TRBV12-4; CDR3 length: 14; CDR3 protein: ASSLAGTGGWDGYT
V gene: TRBV12-3/TRBV12-4; CDR3 length: 12; CDR3 protein: ASRPTFKNTEAF
V gene: TRBV5-1; CDR3 length: 11; CDR3 protein: ASSEDHNYGYT
V gene: TRBV29-1; CDR3 length: 9; CDR3 protein: SVVDRIEQF
V gene: TRBV20-1; CDR3 length: 12; CDR3 protein: SARIRGLSSPLH
V gene: TRBV20-1; CDR3 length: 12; CDR3 protein: SASPGLVLGEQF
V gene: TRBV28; CDR3 length: 11; CDR3 protein: ASRSGQSYEQY
V gene: TRBV5-1; CDR3 length: 12; CDR3 protein: ASSSGIGNQPQH
V gene: TRBV18; CDR3 length: 12; CDR3 protein: ASSPEGINYGYT
V gene: TRBV11-2; CDR3 length: 14; CDR3 protein: ASSLVPVTSTDTQY
V gene: TRBV20-1; CDR3 length: 12; CDR3 protein: SAHSSGRAPEQY
V gene: TRBV4-3; CDR3 length: 12; CDR3 protein: ASSQAKGGNIQY
V gene: TRBV12-3/TRBV12-4; CDR3 length: 11; CDR3 protein: ASSRLGSGEQF